Sequencing of this T cell receptor (beta chain) was carried out in a study of T cells in Graves' hyperthyroidism and ophthalmopathy. Points from the study as a whole: In blood, most of the thyroid clonotypes expanded above 0.001 were also present.

Unmatched junction bases numbered 10, after V lost 7 bases and J lost 4 bases. Germline V CDR1 and CDR2: MNHEY, SMNVEV (reference sequence). The CDR3 runs to 17 residues. This clonotype was found many times. Its target is not known. Thyroid ultrasound, orbital computed tomography, clinical symptoms, and serum thyroxine and TRAb underpinned diagnoses. Template material for amplifying TCR beta CDR3 regions consisted of RNA transcripts. TCR CDR3 underwent first-round RT-PCR with the HTBI primer set. TCRdb itself ran the multiplex PCR reads through MiXCR, one entry per CDR3 protein. The sample records 250,000 to 300,000 distinct CDR3 sequences, roughly 20% being singletons.

The sequenced sample consisted of blood. This sequence originates from a man aged 50 to 59 with Graves' ophthalmopathy. The chain combines TRBV27 with TRBJ2-3; 14 bases map to TRBD2. The CDR3 DNA reads as TGTGCCAGCAATCCACGTTGGGGACTAGCGGGAGCAGATACGCAGTATTTT. This sequence encodes CASNPRWGLAGADTQYF.